A single sample gave rise to the 21 T cell receptor beta chains below, sequenced in a study of vaccination and CD4 T cells after COVID-19. Their target antigens are unknown. Sequencing of DNA taken from cultured CD4+ T cells relied on the Oncomine TCR Beta short-read assay. TCRdb reprocessed the PCR reads via MiXCR and lists one record per CDR3 protein. Of about 3,700 distinct CDR3 sequences detected, 20% appear once; the ten largest clones hold about 19%. Treatment indicated: roughly ten-day PBMC culture with coronavirus spike peptide pools or control peptides (ViraFEST assay). The material sequenced was CD4+ T cells from blood, cultured in vitro. The receptors derive from a human donor who had recovered from COVID-19.

By share, this clonotype ranks as medium-sized. J is TRBJ2-7 and V is TRBV6-2 or TRBV6-3, with D perhaps TRBD1 (7 bases). This CDR3 comprises 14 residues. Germline V gives CDR1 MNHEY, CDR2 SVGEGT. V shed 5 bases and J shed 9 bases, with 20 bases lying between them. In DNA, the CDR3 is TGTGCCAGCAGTGCGGGACAGATTTTACAGGTGCAGTACTTC. Protein: CASSAGQILQVQYF.

This clonotype was seen a single time. The rearrangement uses TRBV11-3 and TRBJ2-7; D unresolved. The germline V and J ends were trimmed by 2 bases and 3 bases, with 8 bases remaining between them. There are 13 residues in the CDR3. Germline V CDR1 and CDR2: SGHNT, YENEEA. The CDR3 sequence: CASSLFSNYEQYF. The CDR3, as DNA: TGTGCCAGCAGCTTATTCAGTAACTACGAGCAGTACTTC.

The chain uses TRBV5-4 and TRBJ2-1; 9 bases line up with TRBD1. The V gene end was trimmed by 0 bases and the J gene end by 4 bases; junction bases not matched to a gene: 2. Germline V gene data show CDR1 as SGHNT and CDR2 as YYREEE (reference sequence). The CDR3 consists of 15 residues. The DNA of the CDR3 is TGTGCCAGCAGCTTGGACAGGGGGCAGTACAATGAGCAGTTCTTC. Its protein product is CASSLDRGQYNEQFF.

The chain employs TRBV20-1 and TRBJ2-5, with 8 bases aligning to TRBD2. Unmatched junction bases numbered 12, after V lost 6 bases and J lost 3 bases. Germline assignment: CDR1 DFQATT and CDR2 SNEGSKA (reference sequence). The CDR3 covers 15 residues. The CDR3 nucleotides are TGCAGTGCAGATCCGGGACTAGTAGAAAAAGAGACCCAGTACTTC. Protein: CSADPGLVEKETQYF.

The rearrangement links TRBV5-4 to TRBJ2-2; D uncertain. This CDR3 is built from 13 residues. Between the trimmed V and J ends, which lost 0 bases and 7 bases, there was a span of 7 bases. The germline V gene encodes CDR1 SGHNT and CDR2 YYREEE (reference sequence). The CDR3 loop reads CASSLVKGGELFF. The CDR3 region has the DNA TGTGCCAGCAGCTTGGTGAAGGGCGGGGAGCTGTTTTTT.

This clonotype was seen more than once but under ten times. The V and J genes are TRBV2 and TRBJ2-1; 7 positions agree with TRBD2. Germline-derived CDR1 and CDR2 are SNHLY and FYNNEI. V lost 3 bases to trimming and J lost 6 bases; unmatched junction nucleotides: 14. The CDR3 is made up of 17 amino acids. CDR3 coding DNA: TGTGCCAGCAGTGACTTAGGCGGACTAGGGCTGATCAATGAGCAGTTCTTC. Protein product: CASSDLGGLGLINEQFF.

The chain recombines TRBV6-2 or TRBV6-3 with TRBJ1-1, with TRBD1 identical over 8 bases. Trimming took 6 bases from V and 5 from J; bases not matched to a gene: 8. CDR3 length: 14 residues. Looked up from germline, CDR1 is MNHEY and CDR2 is SVGEGT. In DNA, the CDR3 is TGTGCCAGCAGAGCGGACAGGGTGCAAACTGAAGCTTTCTTT. Translating it yields CASRADRVQTEAFF.

Within the sample, this clonotype is medium-sized. The V and J genes are TRBV20-1 and TRBJ2-3; 8 bases align to TRBD2. V shed 5 bases, J shed 2 bases, and the junction held 6 bases outside the gene matches. The CDR3 totals 14 residues. Germline V gives CDR1 DFQATT, CDR2 SNEGSKA (reference sequence). The CDR3 is CSALSGGITDTQYF. In DNA, the CDR3 is TGCAGTGCTCTCAGCGGGGGAATCACAGATACGCAGTATTTT.

This clonotype is classed as medium-sized. The V call is TRBV30, the J call TRBJ1-2; D is unclear. Germline V gene lookup returns CDR1 GTSNPN and CDR2 SVGIG (reference sequence). V lost 8 bases and J lost 6, with 13 bases in between. The CDR3 spans 11 residues. For the CDR3, the DNA is TGTGCCGCGGACGGTCGAAATGGCTACACCTTC. Protein product: CAADGRNGYTF. The full variable domain, with the rest looked up from reference TRBV30 and TRBJ1-2, is SQTIHQWPATLVQPVGSPLSLECTVEGTSNPNLYWYRQAAGRGLQLLFYSVGIGQISSEVPQNLSASRPQDRQFILSSKKLLLSDSGFYLCAADGRNGYTFGSGTRLTVV.

The chain is built from TRBV20-1 and TRBJ2-1, with 7 bases fitting TRBD2. The CDR3 has 14 residues. The germline gives CDR1 DFQATT, CDR2 SNEGSKA (reference sequence). The V gene end was trimmed by 3 bases and the J gene end by 4 bases; junction bases not matched to a gene: 6. The CDR3 is CSASWASGYNEQFF. CDR3 DNA sequence: TGCAGTGCTAGTTGGGCTAGCGGATACAATGAGCAGTTCTTC.

The chain joins TRBV15 to TRBJ1-4, with D possibly matching TRBD1 (5 bases). V lost 7 bases, J lost 0 bases, and 12 bases lay in between. The germline gives CDR1 LNHNV, CDR2 YYDKDF (reference sequence). This CDR3 has 15 amino acids. CDR3 residues: CATNADRATNEKLFF. CDR3 bases: TGTGCCACCAACGCCGACAGAGCAACTAATGAAAAACTGTTTTTT. Variable domain in full (rest from reference TRBV15 and TRBJ1-4): DAMVIQNPRYQVTQFGKPVTLSCSQTLNHNVMYWYQQKSSQAPKLLFHYYDKDFNNEADTPDNFQSRRPNTSFCFLDIRSPGLGDTAMYLCATNADRATNEKLFFGSGTQLSVL.

This clonotype was found a few times. The gene calls are TRBV10-3 and TRBJ1-2; 9 bases map to TRBD1. V lost 6 bases to trimming and J lost 4 bases; unmatched junction nucleotides: 9. Looked up from germline, CDR1 is ENHRY and CDR2 is SYGVKD. The length of the CDR3 is 15 residues. The CDR3 spells CAIRETGGLFYGYTF. For the CDR3, the DNA is TGTGCCATCAGGGAAACAGGGGGCCTATTCTATGGCTACACCTTC.

The rearrangement joins TRBV20-1 to TRBJ1-2, with TRBD1 as a possible D gene (5 bases). The ends were cut back, 2 bases at V and 4 bases at J, with 14 bases in the middle. This CDR3 region has 14 residues. In germline, CDR1 is DFQATT, CDR2 SNEGSKA (reference sequence). CDR3 region: CSARSGAAPYGYTF. CDR3 DNA: TGCAGTGCTAGAAGTGGGGCGGCTCCCTATGGCTACACCTTC.

Notes on this clonotype: A read error may be the cause here, since a much bigger clone is one base away. The rearrangement uses TRBV2 and TRBJ1-1; D is unresolved. Germline CDR1 SNHLY, CDR2 FYNNEI. V dropped 6 bases and J dropped 1 base, with 15 bases sitting between them. The CDR3 consists of 15 residues. The CDR3 DNA sequence: TGTGCCAGCAGGGCCCTGGACCGGAAGAACACTGAAGCTTTCTTT. Its translation: CASRALDRKNTEAFF.

This clonotype was seen a handful of times. The J gene is TRBJ2-4, the V gene TRBV7-9, with TRBD2 matching over 15 bases. Germline CDR1 reads SEHNR; CDR2 reads FQNEAQ (reference sequence). The CDR3 is made up of 17 amino acids. J was trimmed by 7 bases and V by 5 bases; bases with no gene match: 9. As DNA, the CDR3 is TGTGCCAGCAGCGCCGGGACTAGCGGGGGGTCAAGGAACATTCAGTACTTC. It is translated as CASSAGTSGGSRNIQYF. Full variable domain (remainder filled in from reference TRBV7-9 and TRBJ2-4): DTGVSQNPRHKITKRGQNVTFRCDPISEHNRLYWYRQTLGQGPEFLTYFQNEAQLEKSRLLSDRFSAERPKGSFSTLEIQRTEQGDSAMYLCASSAGTSGGSRNIQYFGAGTRLSVL.

This clonotype was picked up a small number of times. The V call is TRBV11-2, the J call TRBJ2-2; no clear D gene. Germline values: CDR1 SGHAT, CDR2 FQNNGV. Deletions cut 1 base from V and 6 bases from J, with 9 bases between. This CDR3 has 14 residues. CDR3: CASSLGVASGELFF. In nucleotides, the CDR3 is TGTGCCAGCAGCTTAGGAGTTGCGTCCGGGGAGCTGTTTTTT.

This clonotype showed up just a few times. The V call is TRBV4-1, the J call TRBJ1-2; possible D gene TRBD1, 5 bases. The CDR3 spans 16 residues. V lost 3 bases to trimming and J lost 4 bases, with 18 bases between them. Germline CDR1 is MGHRA and CDR2 is YSYEKL. The CDR3 protein is CASSHLETAQGYGYTF. DNA of the CDR3: TGCGCCAGCAGCCATCTTGAGACAGCTCAGGGCTATGGCTACACCTTC.

This clonotype is medium-sized within its sample. The chain joins TRBV6-1 to TRBJ1-2; D remains unclear. This CDR3 spans 15 amino acids. Germline lookup yields CDR1 MNHNS and CDR2 SASEGT. Trimming took 7 bases from V and 3 from J, leaving 18 bases between them. This CDR3 reads CASTILTGSHYGYTF. CDR3 sequence (DNA): TGTGCCAGCACAATACTAACCGGGAGTCACTATGGCTACACCTTC.

This clonotype appeared once. The chain carries TRBV6-1 and TRBJ2-1; tentatively, D is TRBD1 or TRBD2 (5 bases each). This CDR3 is built from 15 residues. Germline V gene sequence: CDR1 MNHNS, CDR2 SASEGT. V shed 7 bases and J shed 2 bases, with 15 bases lying between them. CDR3 coding DNA: TGTGCCAGCACTATAGTCGGGGACGCCTACAATGAGCAGTTCTTC. Protein sequence: CASTIVGDAYNEQFF.

This clonotype has just a few counts. The chain uses TRBV6-5 and TRBJ1-1; no clear D. The CDR3 length is 14 residues. Deletions cut 3 bases from V and 1 base from J, with 9 bases between. Per the germline V gene, CDR1 is MNHEY and CDR2 is SVGAGI. In DNA, the CDR3 is TGTGCCAGCAGTTATAGTTCTAGGAACACTGAAGCTTTCTTT. This sequence encodes CASSYSSRNTEAFF.

This clonotype was seen more than once but under ten times. CDR3 amino acids: CATSTRQGTDTQYF. The CDR3 coding sequence is TGTGCCACCAGCACACGACAGGGTACAGATACGCAGTATTTT. The V call is TRBV15, the J call TRBJ2-3; 7 bases are a match to TRBD1. This CDR3 region has 14 residues. Germline loops: CDR1 LNHNV, CDR2 YYDKDF (reference sequence). The ends lost 4 bases at V and 3 bases at J; junction bases unmatched: 4. Supplemented by reference TRBV15 and TRBJ2-3, the full variable domain reads DAMVIQNPRYQVTQFGKPVTLSCSQTLNHNVMYWYQQKSSQAPKLLFHYYDKDFNNEADTPDNFQSRRPNTSFCFLDIRSPGLGDTAMYLCATSTRQGTDTQYFGPGTRLTVL.